The present T cell receptor beta chain was sequenced within a study of Ad26.COV2.S vaccination and SARS-CoV-2 variants (dated by TCRdb to the early 2020s). Background for the entire study: Donors in the vaccine arm were drawn from COV1001, a multicentre, randomized, double-blind, placebo-controlled phase I-IIa trial testing Ad26.COV2.S in healthy adults. Investigators did not know the trial group allocation while performing experiments and assessing outcomes. Ad26.COV2.S was administered intramuscularly at 5 x 10^10 or 1 x 10^11 viral particles, either as a single shot or as two shots given 56 days apart. TCRbeta repertoire sequencing served as the tool for gauging how specific and how broad the SARS-CoV-2-reactive T cell receptors were following Ad26.COV2.S vaccination. Trial participants were randomized into five groups of five, in which low-dose or high-dose Ad26.COV2.S was given once or twice, or placebo was given on both occasions. The TCR-sequenced set comprised approximately 32 samples: 19 Ad26.COV2.S vaccine recipients, 5 placebo recipients and 8 SARS-CoV-2 convalescent individuals. General findings and caveats noted by the study authors: The authors noted that the TCR breadth and depth analyses may have underestimated total T cell responses. Spike-specific TCR breadth was higher in Ad26.COV2.S recipients than in placebo recipients (P = 0.0014). Comparable non-spike TCR breadth was observed between vaccine and placebo recipients, consistent with only spike being contained in the vaccine. After vaccination, spike-specific CD8+ and CD4+ T cell responses were reported to show substantial breadth. The study was not powered for comparison of responses between vaccine doses or regimens.

As for this clone: This receptor's antigen is unknown. No qualities accompany the bases; no much larger clone lies one base away.

The immunoSEQ Assay was the method used to sequence TCRbeta CDR3 regions. After extraction, genomic DNA underwent amplification by bias-controlled multiplex PCR, followed by high-throughput sequencing. On the authors' methods: Collapsing and filtering of sequences were performed to quantify the absolute abundance of each unique TCRbeta CDR3 region. T cell fraction was estimated by normalizing TCRbeta template counts to usable DNA, which was measured by amplifying reference genes present in all nucleated cells. Repertoire TCRs were annotated as SARS-CoV-2-specific when V gene, CDR3 amino acid sequence and J gene were exactly matched to a known reactive TCR set. The reference SARS-CoV-2 TCR set came from MIRA and was filtered for enrichment in COVID-19-positive ImmuneCODE repertoires, removing public or cross-reactive TCRs. Drawing on the MIRA antigens, annotated TCRs were analysed further at the level of specific ORF or position within ORF. Breadth was defined as annotated unique rearrangements over total unique productive rearrangements; depth was the summed frequency of those rearrangements. TCR breadth was compared between groups using two-sided Wilcoxon rank-sum tests. Entries here come from immuneACCESS through TCRdb and include only in-frame sequences with V and J called. Some clones fail to appear in such tables; in the studies checked, an unresolved V gene covers under half of the shortfall, and the cause of the remainder is unknown. Clonal size and the V and J genes are those of that table, whereas D and trimming came from the DNA. This sample is represented by 380,000 or so clones; 83% of them were singletons. Jointly, the top ten make up 7% to 9.5% of the sample.

Taken with the paper, the label for treatment or condition translates to: 15 to 20 received Ad26.COV2.S at low or high dose, single or two shots; about 5 received placebo; per-sample allocation not given. For vaccine and placebo recipients, the sequenced repertoires came from samples collected on day 63 after the first injection. In Cohort 1b, around 25 adults aged 18-55 years were enrolled at a single site in Boston, USA, between 29 July and 7 August 2020. Ad26.COV2.S was a replication-incompetent adenovirus type 26 vector that expressed a prefusion-stabilized SARS-CoV-2 spike protein derived from the original Wuhan strain. The junction carries 9 bases between V and J, which are trimmed by 0 bases and 2 bases respectively. CDR1 is given as SGDLS and CDR2 as YYNGEE, both from the germline V gene. Taken from cysteine to phenylalanine, the CDR3 has 14 residues. The sequence is cut down to CDR3 DNA, 42 bases in frame from base 1.

The input for sequencing was peripheral blood, taken in a trial of Ad26.COV2.S vaccine versus placebo. This TCR was recovered from a person aged 18-65 years who received the Ad26.COV2.S COVID-19 vaccine or a placebo. The rearrangement joined TRBV9 to TRBJ2-7; matching of 6 bases hints at TRBD1 as the D gene. CDR3 region: CASSVGGDTYEQYF. DNA sequence: TGTGCCAGCAGCGTAGGAGGGGACACCTACGAGCAGTACTTC.